This T cell receptor (beta chain) was documented in a study of shared clonotypes between healthy human individuals. Findings of the study overall: Compared with clonotypes that all four donors shared, non-shared clonotypes had lower generation probabilities. Naive CD4 clonotypes overlapped across a few donors at approximately 5.3%. Only blood underwent sampling, and tissue repertoires likely differ.

Turning to this clone: Its antigen is unknown.

All donors were healthy HIV-negative adults lacking recent acute infections or vaccinations. There are 14 residues in the CDR3. Germline V gene data show CDR1 as LNHDA and CDR2 as SQIVND (reference sequence). V dropped 6 bases and J dropped 7; count of bases not matched to a gene: 8. TCRdb's copy holds only in-frame clones and misses some; the assay was immunoSEQ multiplex PCR. The sample records about 2.4 million clones, over 85% being singletons. This rearrangement joins TRBV19 to TRBJ2-5; 10 nucleotides match TRBD2. The TCR originated in a man aged 18 to 30 in good health. Some clones in this sample may be carry-over from other donors' samples. Input material: naive CD4+ T cells from PBMCs. Regarding subset: CD45RA+ positively selected. The CDR3: CASSSSSGSWTQYF. The CDR3 DNA sequence: TGTGCCAGTAGCTCATCTAGCGGGAGTTGGACCCAGTACTTC.